The table lists the clone carrying this T cell receptor beta chain with many counts. This beta chain slipped into a library made for alpha chains as a stray read, so its size is not meaningful. This specimen belongs to a study of spatial heterogeneity in lung cancer. The CDR3 runs to 12 residues. Germline assignment: CDR1 DFQATT and CDR2 SNEGSKA (reference sequence). Trimming pared 6 bases from V and 3 bases from J, leaving 11 bases between. TCRdb redid the calling of the 5' RACE reads with MiXCR, one entry per CDR3 protein. Here the sample spans approximately 15,000 distinct CDR3 sequences, 3.6% being singletons. Time point in this sample: sample taken at primary tumor resection.

Material: normal lung tissue next to the tumor, obtained at surgery. This clonotype was sampled from a male donor with early-stage non-small cell lung cancer. The V gene is TRBV20-1, the J gene TRBJ2-5, with D perhaps matching TRBD2 (5 bases). CDR3 nucleotide sequence: TGCAGTGCCGGTCCAGCGGAAGAGACCCAGTACTTC. This sequence encodes CSAGPAEETQYF.